This TCR beta chain was sequenced in a study of T cell clonality in common variable immunodeficiency. Findings and limits, study-wide: Compared with controls, CVID subjects had fewer shared TCRbeta clones. In common variable immunodeficiency, TCR beta chains reportedly carried fewer deletions and N-nucleotide insertions.

Profiled with immunoSEQ multiplex PCR; TCRdb holds only in-frame clones, not every one. The sample presents around 40,000 clones, none singletons. This clone was counted many times. Its antigen is as yet unknown. With the read ending 3 residues before the CDR3 end, the germline J gene is used to fill in that end. Germline V CDR1 and CDR2: SGDLS, YYNGEE. CDR3 size: 14 residues. V lost 0 bases to trimming and J lost 0 bases, with 6 bases between them. The origin of this receptor is a person between 18 and 69 years old in good health. The sequenced material came from peripheral blood mononuclear cells. The rearrangement uses TRBV9 and TRBJ1-1; possible D gene TRBD1, 5 bases. The covered CDR3 bases are TGTGCCAGCAGCGTAGGGGGCATGAACACTGAA. The encoded protein is CASSVGGMNTE. The whole CDR3 region reads CASSVGGMNTEAFF.